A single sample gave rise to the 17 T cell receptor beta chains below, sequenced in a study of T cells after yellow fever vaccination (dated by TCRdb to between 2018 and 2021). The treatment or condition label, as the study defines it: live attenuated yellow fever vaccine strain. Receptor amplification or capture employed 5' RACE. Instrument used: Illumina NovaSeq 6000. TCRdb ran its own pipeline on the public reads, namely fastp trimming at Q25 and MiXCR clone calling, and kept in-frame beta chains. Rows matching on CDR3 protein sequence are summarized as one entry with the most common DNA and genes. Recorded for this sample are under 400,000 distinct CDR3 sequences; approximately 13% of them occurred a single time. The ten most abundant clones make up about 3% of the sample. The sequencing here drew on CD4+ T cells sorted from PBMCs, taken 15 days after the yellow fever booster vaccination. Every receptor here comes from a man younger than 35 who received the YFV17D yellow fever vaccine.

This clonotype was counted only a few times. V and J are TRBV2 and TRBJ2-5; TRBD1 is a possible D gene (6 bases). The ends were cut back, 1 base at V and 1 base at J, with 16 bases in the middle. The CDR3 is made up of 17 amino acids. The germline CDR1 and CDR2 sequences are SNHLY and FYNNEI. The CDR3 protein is CASSEVPPWTVQETQYF. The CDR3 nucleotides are TGTGCCAGCAGTGAAGTGCCGCCATGGACAGTCCAAGAGACCCAGTACTTC.

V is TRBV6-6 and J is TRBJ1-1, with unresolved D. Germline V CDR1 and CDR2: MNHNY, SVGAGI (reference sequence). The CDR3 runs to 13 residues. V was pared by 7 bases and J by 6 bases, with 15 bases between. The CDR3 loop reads CASTTRAHSEAFF. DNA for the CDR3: TGTGCCAGCACCACCCGGGCACACTCTGAAGCTTTCTTT.

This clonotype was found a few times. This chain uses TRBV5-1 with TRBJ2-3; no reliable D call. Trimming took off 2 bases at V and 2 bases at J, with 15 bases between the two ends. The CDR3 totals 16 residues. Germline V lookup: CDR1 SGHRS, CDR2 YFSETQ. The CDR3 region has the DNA TGCGCCAGCAGCTTCCGTGGCGCTGGGGACACAGATACGCAGTATTTT. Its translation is CASSFRGAGDTDTQYF.

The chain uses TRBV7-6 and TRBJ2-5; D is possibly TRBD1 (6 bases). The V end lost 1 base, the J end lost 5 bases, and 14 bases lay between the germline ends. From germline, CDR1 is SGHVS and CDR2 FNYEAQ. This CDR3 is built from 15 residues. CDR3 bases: TGTGCCAGCAGCTTAGTACACAGGGAGTCTGAGACCCAGTACTTC. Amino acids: CASSLVHRESETQYF.

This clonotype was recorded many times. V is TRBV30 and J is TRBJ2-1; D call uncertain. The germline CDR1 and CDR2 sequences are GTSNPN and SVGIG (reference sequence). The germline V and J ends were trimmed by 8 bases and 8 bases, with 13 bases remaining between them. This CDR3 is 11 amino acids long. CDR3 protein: CAASWVDEQFF. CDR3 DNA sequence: TGTGCCGCCTCCTGGGTGGATGAGCAGTTCTTC.

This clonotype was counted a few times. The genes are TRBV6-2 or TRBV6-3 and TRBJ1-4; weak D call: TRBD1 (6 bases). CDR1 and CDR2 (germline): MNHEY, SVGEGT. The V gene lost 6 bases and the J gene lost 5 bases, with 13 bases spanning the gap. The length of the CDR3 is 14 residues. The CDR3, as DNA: TGTGCCAGCAGCCAGACAACAGGGAATGAAAAACTGTTTTTT. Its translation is CASSQTTGNEKLFF.

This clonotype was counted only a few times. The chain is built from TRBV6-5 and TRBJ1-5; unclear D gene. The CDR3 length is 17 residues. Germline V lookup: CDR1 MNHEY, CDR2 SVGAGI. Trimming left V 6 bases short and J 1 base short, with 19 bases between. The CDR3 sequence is CASSPDQAGDSNQPQHF. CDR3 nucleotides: TGTGCCAGCAGCCCAGACCAAGCGGGAGACAGCAATCAGCCCCAGCATTTT.

The DNA of the CDR3 is TGTGCCAGCAGTTACGGGTTGGGGGGACGGCTGAACACTGAAGCTTTCTTT. Protein product: CASSYGLGGRLNTEAFF. The V gene is TRBV6-5, the J gene TRBJ1-1; TRBD1 might be the D (5 bases). V lost 2 bases to trimming and J lost 0 bases, with 16 bases between them. Germline lookup yields CDR1 MNHEY and CDR2 SVGAGI. This CDR3 region has 17 residues.

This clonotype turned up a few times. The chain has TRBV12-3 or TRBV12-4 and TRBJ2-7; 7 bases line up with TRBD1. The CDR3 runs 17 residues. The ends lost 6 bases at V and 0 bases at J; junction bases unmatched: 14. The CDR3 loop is CASSPRIWDSYSYEQYF. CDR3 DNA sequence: TGTGCCAGCAGCCCCAGGATCTGGGACAGCTACTCCTACGAGCAGTACTTC.

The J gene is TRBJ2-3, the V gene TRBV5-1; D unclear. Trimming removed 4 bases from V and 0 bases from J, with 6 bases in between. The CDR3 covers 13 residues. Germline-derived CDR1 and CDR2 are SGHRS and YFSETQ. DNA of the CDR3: TGCGCCAGCAGCAACCCTAGCACAGATACGCAGTATTTT. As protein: CASSNPSTDTQYF.

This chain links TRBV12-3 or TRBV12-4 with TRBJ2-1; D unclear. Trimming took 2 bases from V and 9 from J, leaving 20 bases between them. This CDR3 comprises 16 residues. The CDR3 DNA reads TGTGCCAGCAGTTTAAAGGTGGGAATTGGAGTCAGTGAGCAGTTCTTC. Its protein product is CASSLKVGIGVSEQFF.

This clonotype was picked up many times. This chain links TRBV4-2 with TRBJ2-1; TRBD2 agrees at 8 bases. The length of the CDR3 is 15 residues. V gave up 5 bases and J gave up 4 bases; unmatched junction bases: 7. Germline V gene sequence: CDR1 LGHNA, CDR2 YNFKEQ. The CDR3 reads CASSVGRGAYNEQFF. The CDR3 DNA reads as TGTGCCAGCAGCGTAGGGCGGGGGGCGTACAATGAGCAGTTCTTC.

As DNA, the CDR3 is TGTGCCATCAGTGAGTCTGGACAGGGGGCGAGGGAGCAGTACGTC. This gives the protein CAISESGQGAREQYV. This chain connects TRBV10-3 to TRBJ2-7; TRBD1 matches at 11 bases. The CDR3 consists of 15 residues. Germline trimming cut 0 bases from V and 7 bases from J; bases unmatched to any gene: 5. Germline V gene sequence: CDR1 ENHRY, CDR2 SYGVKD.

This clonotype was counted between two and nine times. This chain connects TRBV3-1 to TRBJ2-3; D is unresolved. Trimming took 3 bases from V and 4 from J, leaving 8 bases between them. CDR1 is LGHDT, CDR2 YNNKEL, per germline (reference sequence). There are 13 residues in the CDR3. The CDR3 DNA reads TGTGCCAGCAGCCACCAGATGGCAGATACGCAGTATTTT. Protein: CASSHQMADTQYF.

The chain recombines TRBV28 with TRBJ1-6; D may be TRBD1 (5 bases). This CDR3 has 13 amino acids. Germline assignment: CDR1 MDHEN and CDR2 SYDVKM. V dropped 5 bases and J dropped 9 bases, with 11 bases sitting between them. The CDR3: CASSPPGFSPLHF. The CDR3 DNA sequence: TGTGCCAGCAGTCCGCCAGGGTTTTCACCCCTCCACTTT.

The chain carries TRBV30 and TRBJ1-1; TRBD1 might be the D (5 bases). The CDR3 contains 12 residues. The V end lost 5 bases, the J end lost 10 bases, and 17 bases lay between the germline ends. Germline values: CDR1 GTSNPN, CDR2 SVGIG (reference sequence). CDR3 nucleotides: TGTGCCTGGGACGGGGCTCTCGGGCGAGCTTTCTTT. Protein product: CAWDGALGRAFF.

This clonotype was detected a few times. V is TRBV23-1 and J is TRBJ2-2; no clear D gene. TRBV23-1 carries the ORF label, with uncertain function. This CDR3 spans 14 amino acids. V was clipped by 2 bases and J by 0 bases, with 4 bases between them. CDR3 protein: CASSQPPNTGELFF. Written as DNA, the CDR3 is TGCGCCAGCAGTCAACCACCGAACACCGGGGAGCTGTTTTTT.